Following are 24 T cell receptor beta chains from one sample sequenced in a study of blood T cell repertoires in COVID-19. TCRdb's table, derived via immunoSEQ multiplex PCR, lists solely in-frame clones and lacks some. The sample yields 150,000 to 190,000 clones, about 88% seen once. The source material was PBMCs or T cells enriched from blood (not recorded which). The source is a man aged 45-60 years who had recovered from COVID-19.

The chain couples TRBV7-2 to TRBJ2-5; 9 bases align to TRBD1. Germline CDR1 SGHTA, CDR2 FQGNSA. CDR3 length equals 16 residues. Losses at the gene ends were 5 bases for V and 3 bases for J; bases not matched to a gene: 10. CDR3 loop: CASSHRTGTGKETQYF. DNA for the CDR3: TGTGCCAGCAGCCACAGAACCGGGACAGGGAAAGAGACCCAGTACTTC.

This clone is a singleton in its sample. The chain links TRBV6-5 to TRBJ1-1; 8 bases are a match to TRBD1. CDR1 is MNHEY, CDR2 SVGAGI, per germline. This CDR3 is built from 13 residues. Germline trimming cut 6 bases from V and 1 base from J; bases unmatched to any gene: 1. DNA of the CDR3: TGTGCCAGCAGGGACAGGGAGAACACTGAAGCTTTCTTT. Its translation: CASRDRENTEAFF.

The rearrangement uses TRBV12-3 or TRBV12-4 and TRBJ1-2, with D uncertain. The CDR3 has 11 amino acids. The V end lost 2 bases, the J end lost 5 bases, and 3 bases lay between the germline ends. The CDR3 sequence is CASSLLYGYTF. The CDR3 region has the DNA TGTGCCAGCAGTTTATTATATGGCTACACCTTC.

V and J are TRBV5-1 and TRBJ2-2; 8 bases fit TRBD2. Germline values: CDR1 SGHRS, CDR2 YFSETQ. The length of the CDR3 is 15 residues. With V trimmed by 3 bases and J by 6 bases, 7 bases remained unmatched. CDR3 in amino acids: CASSSSSGWAGELFF. CDR3 sequence (DNA): TGCGCCAGCAGCTCCTCTAGCGGGTGGGCCGGGGAGCTGTTTTTT.

This clone has only a few counts. The chain recombines TRBV9 with TRBJ1-3; unclear D gene. V lost 7 bases, J lost 8 bases, and 16 bases lay in between. This CDR3 contains 13 residues. Germline CDR1 and CDR2: SGDLS and YYNGEE. CDR3 sequence: CASRSGAKDTIYF. The CDR3 DNA sequence: TGTGCCAGCCGTTCGGGAGCCAAGGACACCATATATTTT.

This chain links TRBV7-2 with TRBJ2-5; D not certain. Germline CDR1 reads SGHTA; CDR2 reads FQGNSA. Trimming took 7 bases from V and 0 from J, leaving 12 bases between them. The CDR3 extends over 14 amino acids. In DNA form, the CDR3 reads TGTGCCAGCACCCCCTTCCGGGACCAAGAGACCCAGTACTTC. This encodes CASTPFRDQETQYF.

This clone was counted only a few times. The CDR3 region has the DNA TGTGCCAGTAGTTGGGGACAGGGCCACTCTGGAAACACCATATATTTT. This gives the protein CASSWGQGHSGNTIYF. V and J are TRBV19 and TRBJ1-3; TRBD1 aligns across 9 bases. J gave up 0 bases and V 5 bases, and 5 bases lay outside the gene matches. The germline V gene encodes CDR1 LNHDA and CDR2 SQIVND (reference sequence). The CDR3 consists of 16 residues.

The rearrangement links TRBV3-1 (or the pseudogene TRBV3-2) to TRBJ1-1, with 9 bases fitting TRBD1. The CDR3 loop spans 17 amino acids. The germline V gene has CDR1 LGHDT and CDR2 YNNKEL (reference sequence). The J segment lost 7 bases and the V segment lost 1 base, leaving 13 bases of the junction unmatched. The CDR3 DNA sequence: TGTGCCAGCAGCCAAGGGGCTCACGGGGACAGGGATATTGAAGCTTTCTTT. Translated: CASSQGAHGDRDIEAFF.

This clone occurred once. J is TRBJ2-1 and V is TRBV24-1; no firm D call. The CDR3 sequence is 13 residues long. Trimming left V 5 bases short and J 8 bases short, with 12 bases between. Germline V gene data show CDR1 as KGHDR and CDR2 as SFDVKD. CDR3 loop: CATSAPPTDEQFF. In DNA, the CDR3 is TGTGCCACCAGTGCCCCCCCAACGGATGAGCAGTTCTTC.

The chain combines TRBV27 with TRBJ1-2, with 7 bases matching TRBD1. Germline-derived CDR1 and CDR2 are MNHEY and SMNVEV (reference sequence). Losses at the gene ends were 4 bases for V and 6 bases for J; bases not matched to a gene: 5. This CDR3 is built from 13 residues. CDR3 coding DNA: TGTGCCAGCAGTTCCGCGACAGGGAATGGCTACACCTTC. Its translation: CASSSATGNGYTF.

The chain combines TRBV10-3 with TRBJ2-7; maybe TRBD2 (5 bases). Trimming took off 6 bases at V and 2 bases at J, with 11 bases between the two ends. In germline, CDR1 is ENHRY, CDR2 SYGVKD. The CDR3 consists of 13 residues. The CDR3 nucleotides read TGTGCCATCAGAGCCGGGGTCCCCTACGAGCAGTACTTC. Encoded protein: CAIRAGVPYEQYF.

The count of this clone is one. This chain links TRBV21-1 with TRBJ1-5; TRBD1, the D gene given by the table, was not confirmed from the DNA. TRBV21-1 has pseudogene status. This CDR3 contains 15 residues. The CDR3 sequence is CASSKAPQGLQPQHF. The CDR3 region has the DNA TGTGCCAGCAGCAAAGCCCCGCAGGGGTTGCAGCCCCAGCATTTT.

This chain joins TRBV18 and TRBJ2-1, with D unresolved. Deletions cut 0 bases from V and 5 bases from J, with 5 bases between. The V gene's germline CDR1 is KGHSH and CDR2 LQKENI. This CDR3 contains 13 residues. The CDR3 region is CASSPPIDNEQFF. The CDR3 DNA reads TGTGCCAGCTCACCACCGATAGACAATGAGCAGTTCTTC.

The chain recombines TRBV20-1 with TRBJ2-7, with unresolved D. Trimming pared 5 bases from V and 1 base from J, leaving 6 bases between. This CDR3 comprises 11 residues. CDR1 DFQATT and CDR2 SNEGSKA come from the germline V gene (reference sequence). The DNA for the CDR3 is TGCAGTGCTGGCCTGTCCTACGAGCAGTACTTC. It translates to CSAGLSYEQYF.

This clone came up once. V is TRBV6-5 and J is TRBJ2-5; tentative D call: TRBD2 (6 bases). The CDR3 has 15 amino acids. The germline gives CDR1 MNHEY, CDR2 SVGAGI. V was cut by 7 bases and J by 0 bases, with 15 bases left in between. DNA of the CDR3: TGTGCCAGCACTGTTGCGCGGGGCAACCAAGAGACCCAGTACTTC. This codes for CASTVARGNQETQYF.

The V and J genes are TRBV7-3 and TRBJ1-1; 8 nucleotides line up with TRBD1. Germline V gives CDR1 SGHTA, CDR2 FQGTGA. This CDR3 has 14 residues. V shed 5 bases, J shed 2 bases, and the junction held 4 bases outside the gene matches. The CDR3 DNA is TGTGCCAGCAGCACAGGACAGGGCAACACTGAAGCTTTCTTT. Amino acid sequence: CASSTGQGNTEAFF.

The chain joins TRBV27 to TRBJ2-5, with D perhaps matching TRBD2 (6 bases). Germline-derived CDR1 and CDR2 are MNHEY and SMNVEV (reference sequence). The V gene lost 5 bases and the J gene lost 4 bases, with 14 bases spanning the gap. The CDR3 contains 14 residues. The DNA of the CDR3 is TGTGCCAGCAGTACCGATTCGCGGGGAGAGACCCAGTACTTC. Translating gives CASSTDSRGETQYF.

This clone was seen a handful of times. The chain combines TRBV7-9 with TRBJ2-2; 8 bases map to TRBD1. Germline CDR1 reads SEHNR; CDR2 reads FQNEAQ (reference sequence). Germline trimming cut 5 bases from V and 3 bases from J; bases unmatched to any gene: 5. The CDR3 is made up of 15 amino acids. The CDR3 sequence is CASSQGQGYTGELFF. The CDR3 DNA reads as TGTGCCAGCAGCCAAGGACAGGGATACACCGGGGAGCTGTTTTTT. Complete variable domain (other parts from reference TRBV7-9 and TRBJ2-2): DTGVSQNPRHKITKRGQNVTFRCDPISEHNRLYWYRQTLGQGPEFLTYFQNEAQLEKSRLLSDRFSAERPKGSFSTLEIQRTEQGDSAMYLCASSQGQGYTGELFFGEGSRLTVL.

The J gene is TRBJ2-3, the V gene TRBV7-2; D possibly corresponds to TRBD1 (6 bases). The V end lost 1 base, the J end lost 6 bases, and 11 bases lay between the germline ends. Germline V gene sequence: CDR1 SGHTA, CDR2 FQGNSA. The CDR3 loop spans 14 amino acids. CDR3: CASSLGGPMDTQYF. CDR3 bases: TGTGCCAGCAGCTTAGGGGGGCCGATGGATACGCAGTATTTT.

As regards this clone: Other nucleotide sequences in the sample specify the same CDR3. V is TRBV5-1 and J is TRBJ1-2, with 7 bases matching TRBD1. The CDR3 runs to 13 residues. V was clipped by 4 bases and J by 3 bases; unmatched bases: 3. Germline CDR1 and CDR2: SGHRS and YFSETQ. The CDR3 here is CASSPTGDYGYTF. The CDR3 DNA is TGCGCCAGCAGCCCAACAGGGGACTATGGCTACACCTTC.

The chain recombines TRBV4-3 with TRBJ2-7, with 9 nucleotides matching TRBD1. V dropped 0 bases and J dropped 2; count of bases not matched to a gene: 2. The germline CDR1 and CDR2 sequences are LGHNA and YSLEER. CDR3 length: 15 residues. The CDR3 sequence: CASSQDRQGAYEQYF. The DNA of the CDR3 is TGCGCCAGCAGCCAAGATAGACAGGGGGCCTACGAGCAGTACTTC.

The CDR3 DNA reads TGCAGCGTTGGGGCCGGGACAGGTGCCACTGAAGCTTTCTTT. Amino acids: CSVGAGTGATEAFF. V gene TRBV29-1 combines with J gene TRBJ1-1; TRBD1 agrees at 8 bases. Trimming cost V 4 bases and J 4 bases; bases outside gene matches: 8. The CDR3 loop spans 14 amino acids. Germline CDR1 SQVTM, CDR2 ANQGSEA.

V gene TRBV5-1 combines with J gene TRBJ2-2; TRBD2 might be the D (5 bases). Trimming removed 1 base from V and 5 bases from J, with 12 bases in between. The CDR3 is 15 residues long. The V gene's germline CDR1 is SGHRS and CDR2 YFSETQ. CDR3 protein: CASSLSLPGTGELFF. In DNA form, the CDR3 reads TGCGCCAGCAGCTTGTCCCTTCCGGGAACCGGGGAGCTGTTTTTT.

V is TRBV2 and J is TRBJ2-7; tentatively, D is TRBD2 (5 bases). Trimming pared 6 bases from V and 3 bases from J, leaving 18 bases between. The germline V gene encodes CDR1 SNHLY and CDR2 FYNNEI. The CDR3 has 15 amino acids. The CDR3 reads CASRWTLFEGYEQYF. The CDR3 coding sequence is TGTGCCAGCAGGTGGACTTTATTCGAAGGCTACGAGCAGTACTTC. Looking up the rest from reference TRBV2 and TRBJ2-7 gives the full variable domain: EPEVTQTPSHQVTQMGQEVILRCVPISNHLYFYWYRQILGQKVEFLVSFYNNEISEKSEIFDDQFSVERPDGSNFTLKIRSTKLEDSAMYFCASRWTLFEGYEQYFGPGTRLTVT.